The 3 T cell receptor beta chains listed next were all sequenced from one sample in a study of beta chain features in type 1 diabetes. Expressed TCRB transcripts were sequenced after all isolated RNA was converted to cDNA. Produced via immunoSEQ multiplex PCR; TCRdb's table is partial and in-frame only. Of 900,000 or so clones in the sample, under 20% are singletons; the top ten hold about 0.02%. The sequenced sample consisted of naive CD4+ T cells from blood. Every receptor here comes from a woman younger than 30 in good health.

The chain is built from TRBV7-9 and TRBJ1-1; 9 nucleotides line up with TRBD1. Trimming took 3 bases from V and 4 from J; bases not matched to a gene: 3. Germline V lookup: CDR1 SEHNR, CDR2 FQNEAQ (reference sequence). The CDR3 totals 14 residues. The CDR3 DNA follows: TGTGCCAGCAGCTTTGGACAGGGGATCACTGAAGCTTTCTTT. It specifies CASSFGQGITEAFF.

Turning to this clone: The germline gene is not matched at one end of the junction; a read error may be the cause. The CDR3: CASSQDIATEQFF. For the CDR3, the DNA is TGCGCCAGCAGCCAAGATATAGCGACCGAGCAGTTCTTC. The chain recombines TRBV11-2 with TRBJ2-1; weak D call: TRBD2 (5 bases). The CDR3 sequence is 13 residues long. From germline, CDR1 is SGHAT and CDR2 FQNNGV.

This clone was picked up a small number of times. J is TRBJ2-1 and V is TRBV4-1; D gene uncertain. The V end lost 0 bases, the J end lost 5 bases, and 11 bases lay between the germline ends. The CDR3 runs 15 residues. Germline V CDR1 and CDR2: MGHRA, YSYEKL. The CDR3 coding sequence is TGCGCCAGCAGCCAAGAACTGTTCCCTAACAATGAGCAGTTCTTC. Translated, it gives CASSQELFPNNEQFF.